This T cell receptor beta chain was identified in a study of T-cell reconstitution after alpha-beta-depleted transplantation in children. With V trimmed by 6 bases and J by 2 bases, 10 bases remained unmatched. Germline loops: CDR1 ENHRY, CDR2 SYGVKD. This CDR3 has 16 residues. Many counts were recorded for this clonotype. Antigen unknown. General study findings and limits: Counts and diversity of T cells one year after transplant came mostly from newly produced T cells. Where alpha-beta T cells came from about two months after transplant was reportedly several hundred expanded graft clones.

Unique molecular identifiers were used in preparing the TCRbeta library. TCRdb passed the PCR reads through MiXCR, listing each CDR3 protein once. Of around 200,000 distinct CDR3 sequences in the sample, around 9.9% were seen once. This specimen consisted of PBMCs, obtained before TCRalphabeta/CD19-depleted stem cell transplant. This TCR was recovered from a child under two years old with acute myeloid leukemia, due to receive a stem cell transplant. The gene calls are TRBV10-3 and TRBJ2-7; 10 bases match TRBD2. In DNA form, the CDR3 reads TGTGCCATCAGATCAACCGAAGCGGGAGGGCCCTACGAGCAGTACTTC. This gives the protein CAIRSTEAGGPYEQYF.